This note documents a single TCR beta chain sequence. Its antigen is unidentified. Germline CDR1 reads MNHEY; CDR2 reads SVGEGT. Trimming shortened V by 9 bases and J by 0 bases, and 11 bases separated the two germline ends. This CDR3 comprises 13 residues. The data derive from a study of vaccination and CD4 T cells after COVID-19. Specified treatment: roughly ten-day PBMC culture with coronavirus spike peptide pools or control peptides (ViraFEST assay). Once peptide pools had expanded antigen-specific T cells, ViraFEST sequenced TCRs. With around ten days of culture completed, CD4+ T cells were isolated by negative selection. With the Oncomine TCR Beta short-read assay, DNA from cultured CD4+ T cells was sequenced. TCRdb itself ran the PCR reads through MiXCR, one entry per CDR3 protein. The sample holds more than 13,000 distinct CDR3 sequences, roughly 58% seen once.

The chain employs TRBV6-2 or TRBV6-3 and TRBJ1-2, with D perhaps TRBD1 (5 bases). The TCR comes from a human donor who had recovered from COVID-19. This specimen consisted of CD4+ T cells from blood, cultured in vitro, obtained before SARS-CoV-2 vaccination. The CDR3 spells CASAGTANYGYTF. CDR3 bases: TGTGCCAGTGCAGGGACGGCTAACTATGGCTACACCTTC.